This TCR beta chain was identified during a study of blood T cell repertoires in COVID-19 (dated by TCRdb to between 2020 and 2021). Describing the broader study: Samples from collaborators originated in the United States, Italy and Spain and spanned both the acute and convalescent phases of COVID-19. The prospective study material was composed of cDNA or gDNA derived from T cells, B-cell-depleted T cells, or PBMCs. Subjects who had been exposed to COVID-19, were actively infected with it, or had recovered from it provided the deeply sampled blood TCRbeta repertoires that made up the dataset. The repertoires were made available in a free public database intended to serve as a resource for research on the immune response to SARS-CoV-2. The samples were drawn from two sources: the first 160 participants of the ongoing ImmuneRACE study, and some 1,300 subjects contributed by 6 global collaborators. Sample metadata almost always included a de-identified subject ID, COVID-19 status, age in years and sex. Where available, HLA class I and class II types were taken from metadata supplied by the sample provider and were not determined by assay-based typing. The study at large found these results: How much clinical and demographic metadata was included differed by source and by participant, and the metadata was provided uncurated.

Notes on this clone: The target of this receptor is not known. Base-call qualities are not available, and no considerably larger clone is one nucleotide away.

The collaborating institutions used their own protocols to collect whole blood in K2EDTA tubes. For TCRbeta analysis, collaborators shipped samples as frozen whole blood, isolated PBMCs, or DNA extracted from either of those sample types. Deletion took 6 bases off V and 4 bases off J, with a span of 9 bases between the germline ends. The CDR3, from cysteine to phenylalanine, totals 11 residues. Left in the record is the CDR3 DNA by itself, 33 bases read in frame from the first base. Reading the germline V gene (reference sequence) gives CDR1 DFQATT and CDR2 SNEGSKA. TCRbeta CDR3 regions were amplified from genomic DNA using the immunoSEQ Assay, a bias-controlled multiplex PCR. Per the original workflow: The number of nucleated cells in each sample was estimated from the amplification of reference gene primers within the assay. To quantify the absolute abundance of each unique TCRbeta CDR3 rearrangement, sequence reads were collapsed and filtered. For each sample, productive Simpson clonality was calculated as the square root of Simpson's diversity index over productive rearrangements. TCRdb holds this immuneACCESS table with in-frame rearrangements only. Some clones are missing; in checked studies, unresolved V genes explain under half, and the rest has no known cause. V and J calls and clone size are those listed in that table; D and trimming were worked out from the DNA. The sample table shows over 150,000 clones, and 83% are seen once. The ten largest account for approximately 2% of the sample.

This chain joins TRBV20-1 to TRBJ1-2, with the identity of the D gene unclear. The receptor was derived from a woman aged 80 or older with acute or convalescent COVID-19. Sequencing was carried out using peripheral blood. The sequence in DNA is TGCAGTGCGAGTCAGGTCTATGGCTACACCTTC. Its translation is CSASQVYGYTF.